This T cell receptor beta chain was identified in a study of beta chain features in type 1 diabetes. Expressed TCRB transcripts were sequenced because the entire RNA isolate underwent reverse transcription. Some clones are missing from TCRdb's copy, which holds only in-frame ones; the method was immunoSEQ multiplex PCR. Of 630,000 or so clones in the sample, around an eighth were seen once. With respect to this clone: Its antigen is currently unknown.

Study conclusions and caveats: Shorter TCRB CDR3s, moderately but significantly so, marked every one of the four CD4+ subsets in Type 1 diabetes patients. The similarity of naive, central memory and Treg TCRB repertoires appeared greater among patients than among healthy donors.

The germline CDR1 and CDR2 sequences are SQVTM and ANQGSEA. The length of the CDR3 is 15 residues. V gave up 3 bases and J gave up 4 bases; unmatched junction bases: 8. V gene TRBV29-1 combines with J gene TRBJ2-1; 8 nucleotides match TRBD2. The source is a young man with type 1 diabetes. The sequenced sample was naive CD4+ T cells from blood. In DNA form, the CDR3 reads TGCAGCGTTGATATCGGCGGGAGGACATACAATGAGCAGTTCTTC. Translation: CSVDIGGRTYNEQFF.